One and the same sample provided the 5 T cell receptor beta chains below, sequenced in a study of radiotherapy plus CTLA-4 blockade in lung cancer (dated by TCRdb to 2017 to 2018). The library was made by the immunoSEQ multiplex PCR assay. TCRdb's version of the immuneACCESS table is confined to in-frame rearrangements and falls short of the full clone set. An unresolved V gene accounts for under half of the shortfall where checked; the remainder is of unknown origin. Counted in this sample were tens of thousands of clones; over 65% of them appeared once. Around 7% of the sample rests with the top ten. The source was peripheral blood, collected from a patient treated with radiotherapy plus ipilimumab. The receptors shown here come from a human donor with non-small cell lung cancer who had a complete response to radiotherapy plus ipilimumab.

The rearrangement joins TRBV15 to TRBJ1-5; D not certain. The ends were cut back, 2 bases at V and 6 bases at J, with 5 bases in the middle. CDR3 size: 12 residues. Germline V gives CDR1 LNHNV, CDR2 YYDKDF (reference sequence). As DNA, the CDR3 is TGTGCCACCAGCAGAAAACGTCAGCCCCAGCATTTT. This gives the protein CATSRKRQPQHF.

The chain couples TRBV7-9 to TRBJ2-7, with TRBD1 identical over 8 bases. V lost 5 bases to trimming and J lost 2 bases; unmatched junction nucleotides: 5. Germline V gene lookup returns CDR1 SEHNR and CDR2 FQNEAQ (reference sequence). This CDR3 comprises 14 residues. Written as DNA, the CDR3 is TGTGCCAGCAGCCCCATGGGACAGGCCTACGAGCAGTACTTC. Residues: CASSPMGQAYEQYF.

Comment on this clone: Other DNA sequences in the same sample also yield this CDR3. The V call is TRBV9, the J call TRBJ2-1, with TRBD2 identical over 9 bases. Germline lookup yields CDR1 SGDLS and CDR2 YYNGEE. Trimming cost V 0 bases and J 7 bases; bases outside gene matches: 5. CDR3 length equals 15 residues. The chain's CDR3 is CASSVASGETNEQFF. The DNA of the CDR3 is TGTGCCAGCAGCGTAGCTAGCGGGGAAACTAATGAGCAGTTCTTC.

This CDR3 reads CASSEAGRTQETQYF. CDR3 nucleotides: TGTGCCAGCAGTGAAGCGGGCCGTACCCAAGAGACCCAGTACTTC. This sequence joins TRBV6-1 and TRBJ2-5; D not resolved. V was cut by 0 bases and J by 1 base, with 9 bases left in between. CDR1 and CDR2 from the germline V gene are MNHNS and SASEGT. The CDR3 spans 15 residues.

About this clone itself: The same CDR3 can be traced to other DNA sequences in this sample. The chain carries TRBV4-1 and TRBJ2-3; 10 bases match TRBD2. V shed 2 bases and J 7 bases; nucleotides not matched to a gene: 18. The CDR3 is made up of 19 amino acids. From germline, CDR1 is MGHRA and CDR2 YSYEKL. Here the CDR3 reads CASSQREAGGLGGLHTQYF. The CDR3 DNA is TGCGCCAGCAGCCAAAGGGAAGCGGGGGGGCTGGGGGGTCTGCATACGCAGTATTTT.